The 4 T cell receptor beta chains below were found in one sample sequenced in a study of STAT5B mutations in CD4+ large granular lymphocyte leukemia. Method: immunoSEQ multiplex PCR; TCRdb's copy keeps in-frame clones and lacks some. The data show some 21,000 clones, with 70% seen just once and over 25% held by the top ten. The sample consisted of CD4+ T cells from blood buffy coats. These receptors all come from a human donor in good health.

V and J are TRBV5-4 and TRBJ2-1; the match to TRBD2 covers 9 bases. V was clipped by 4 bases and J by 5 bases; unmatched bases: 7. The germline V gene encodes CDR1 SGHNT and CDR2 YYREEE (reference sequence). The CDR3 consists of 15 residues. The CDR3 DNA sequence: TGTGCCAGCAGCCCTTCTAGCGGGAATAACAATGAGCAGTTCTTC. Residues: CASSPSSGNNNEQFF.

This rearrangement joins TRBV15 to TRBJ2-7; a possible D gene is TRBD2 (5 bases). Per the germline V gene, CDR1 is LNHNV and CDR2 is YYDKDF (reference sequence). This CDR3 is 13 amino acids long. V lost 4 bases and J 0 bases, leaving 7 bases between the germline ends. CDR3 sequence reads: CATSKEVSYEQYF. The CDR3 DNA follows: TGTGCCACCAGCAAGGAGGTCTCCTACGAGCAGTACTTC. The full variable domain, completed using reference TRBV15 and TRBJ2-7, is DAMVIQNPRYQVTQFGKPVTLSCSQTLNHNVMYWYQQKSSQAPKLLFHYYDKDFNNEADTPDNFQSRRPNTSFCFLDIRSPGLGDTAMYLCATSKEVSYEQYFGPGTRLTVT.

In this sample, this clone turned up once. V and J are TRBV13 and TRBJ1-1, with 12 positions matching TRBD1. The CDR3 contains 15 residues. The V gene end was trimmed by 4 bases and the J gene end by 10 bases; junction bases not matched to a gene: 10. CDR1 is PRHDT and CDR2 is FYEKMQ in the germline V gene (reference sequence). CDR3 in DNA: TGTGCCAGCAGCTCGGAGCCGGGACAGGGGGCGGTAGCTTTCTTT. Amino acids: CASSSEPGQGAVAFF.

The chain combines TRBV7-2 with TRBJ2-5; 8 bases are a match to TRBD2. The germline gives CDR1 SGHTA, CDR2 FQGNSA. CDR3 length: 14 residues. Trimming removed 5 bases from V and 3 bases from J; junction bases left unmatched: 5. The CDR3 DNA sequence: TGTGCCAGCAGCGGAACTAGCGGTAAAGAGACCCAGTACTTC. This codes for CASSGTSGKETQYF.